The clone carrying this TCR beta chain was recorded a few times. No antigen is known for it. Time point: approximately eleven-day in vitro stimulation with candidate neoantigen peptide 4. The assay was immunoSEQ multiplex PCR, and TCRdb's table has in-frame clones only and misses some. In the table there are 13,000 to 15,000 clones, around four fifths of which are singletons. The CDR3 totals 15 residues. With 0 bases clipped from V and 5 bases from J, the junction kept 3 bases outside the gene matches. The germline V gene encodes CDR1 SGHRS and CDR2 YFSETQ. This record comes from a study of PD-1 blockade in mismatch repair-deficient tumors. Study summary: All were previously treated, progressing patients with over 9 mismatch repair-deficient cancer types.

The gene calls are TRBV5-1 and TRBJ2-2; 8 positions match TRBD1. This specimen consisted of cells cultured in vitro, obtained from a patient treated with pembrolizumab. The receptor was isolated from an adult with mismatch repair-deficient cancer. The CDR3 is CASSLGTGWTGELFF. DNA for the CDR3: TGCGCCAGCAGCTTGGGGACAGGGTGGACCGGGGAGCTGTTTTTT.